These 27 T cell receptor beta chains came from one sample sequenced in a study of T cells after yellow fever vaccination. A single record per CDR3 protein comes from TCRdb applying MiXCR to the 5' RACE reads. The profile shows some 600,000 distinct CDR3 sequences, around 16% of them singletons. The sequences come from PBMCs, collected 5 to 6 days after the first yellow fever vaccination. The receptor set was obtained from a man aged 18 to 30 who received the YFV17D yellow fever vaccine.

The chain has TRBV14 and TRBJ1-1; D is perhaps TRBD1 (5 bases). The germline gives CDR1 SGHDN, CDR2 FVKESK. Trimming removed 4 bases at V and 10 bases at J, with 16 bases between. The CDR3 has 13 residues. CDR3 DNA sequence: TGTGCCAGCAGCCCCCTGGTTAATAGGGGAGCTTTCTTT. It specifies CASSPLVNRGAFF.

The genes are TRBV14 and TRBJ2-5, with D perhaps assigned TRBD1 or TRBD2 (5 bases each). The CDR3 totals 18 residues. Trimming took 3 bases from V and 5 from J, leaving 25 bases between them. Germline V gives CDR1 SGHDN, CDR2 FVKESK. The CDR3 bases are TGTGCCAGCAGCCAGGGGGTATCGGCGGACTTCGGACGGGAGACCCAGTACTTC. Translation: CASSQGVSADFGRETQYF.

J is TRBJ2-7 and V is TRBV20-1, with D perhaps matching TRBD1 or TRBD2 (5 bases each). Looked up from germline, CDR1 is DFQATT and CDR2 is SNEGSKA (reference sequence). Trimming took off 2 bases at V and 5 bases at J, with 19 bases between the two ends. The CDR3 extends over 15 amino acids. Written as DNA, the CDR3 is TGCAGTGCTAGACGAGGGTATGATCGGGGCCACGAGCAGTACTTC. Amino acid sequence: CSARRGYDRGHEQYF.

This clonotype was detected ten times or more. The chain carries TRBV12-3 or TRBV12-4 and TRBJ2-2; no firm D call. Deletions cut 7 bases from V and 2 bases from J, with 8 bases between. This CDR3 is 13 amino acids long. The CDR3 coding sequence is TGTGCCAGCACGACCTCTAACACCGGGGAGCTGTTTTTT. Its translation is CASTTSNTGELFF.

CDR3 in DNA: TGTGCCAGCAGTTTCTATAGCGGGGGTCCCCACAATGAGCAGTTCTTC. Protein product: CASSFYSGGPHNEQFF. This sequence joins TRBV6-5 and TRBJ2-1; TRBD2 matches 9 bases. Germline CDR1 reads MNHEY; CDR2 reads SVGAGI. CDR3 length: 16 residues. The ends lost 4 bases at V and 5 bases at J; junction bases unmatched: 9.

The V gene is TRBV7-3, the J gene TRBJ2-7, with 8 bases lining up with TRBD1. V lost 5 bases, J lost 5 bases, and 5 bases stayed unmatched. Per the germline V gene, CDR1 is SGHTA and CDR2 is FQGTGA. The CDR3 is 13 amino acids. For the CDR3, the DNA is TGTGCCAGCAGCCTGACAGGGGTGGACGAGCAGTACTTC. This encodes CASSLTGVDEQYF.

The chain has TRBV3-1 and TRBJ1-6; D may be TRBD1 (6 bases). Looked up from germline, CDR1 is LGHDT and CDR2 is YNNKEL (reference sequence). CDR3 length: 16 residues. Trimming stripped 1 base from V and 14 bases from J, with 21 bases between. This CDR3 is CASSQGRGGGFKSLHF. The CDR3 region has the DNA TGTGCCAGCAGCCAAGGTAGAGGGGGGGGATTCAAATCCCTCCACTTT.

This clonotype has more than one count but fewer than ten. V and J are TRBV2 and TRBJ2-7, with 11 bases identical to TRBD2. With 6 bases clipped from V and 7 bases from J, the junction kept 8 bases outside the gene matches. CDR1 is SNHLY and CDR2 is FYNNEI in the germline V gene. The CDR3 is 14 amino acids. The CDR3 sequence: CASSDSGGALEQYF. The CDR3 DNA reads TGTGCCAGCAGCGATAGCGGGGGGGCTTTGGAGCAGTACTTC.

The chain recombines TRBV6-2 or TRBV6-3 with TRBJ1-1; D not resolved. Germline CDR1 reads MNHEY; CDR2 reads SVGEGT. Trimming took 5 bases from V and 6 from J, leaving 10 bases between them. The length of the CDR3 is 12 residues. Here the CDR3 reads CASSQIPPEAFF. The CDR3 DNA sequence: TGTGCCAGCAGTCAGATCCCCCCTGAAGCTTTCTTT.

The V and J genes are TRBV15 and TRBJ2-7; 9 nucleotides line up with TRBD2. The CDR3 is made up of 13 amino acids. CDR1 is LNHNV, CDR2 YYDKDF, per germline (reference sequence). J was trimmed by 6 bases and V by 5 bases; bases with no gene match: 5. The CDR3 DNA reads as TGTGCCACCAGCGCGGGGGGGCCTCTCGAGCAGTACGTC. The encoded protein is CATSAGGPLEQYV.

The gene calls are TRBV5-1 and TRBJ1-1; 7 bases are a match to TRBD1. V gave up 5 bases and J gave up 0 bases; unmatched junction bases: 4. The CDR3 loop spans 14 amino acids. Germline V CDR1 and CDR2: SGHRS, YFSETQ. For the CDR3, the DNA is TGCGCCAGCAGGGTGACAGGGATGAACACTGAAGCTTTCTTT. It codes for CASRVTGMNTEAFF.

This clonotype showed up just a few times. V gene TRBV5-8 combines with J gene TRBJ1-6, with TRBD1 identical over 9 bases. V was pared by 0 bases and J by 10 bases, with 2 bases of the junction left unmatched. This CDR3 has 14 amino acids. CDR1 SGHTS and CDR2 YDEGEE come from the germline V gene. CDR3 bases: TGTGCCAGCAGCTTGGGGGACAGGGCGTCACCCCTCCACTTT. This sequence encodes CASSLGDRASPLHF.

The sample holds a few counts of this clonotype. In nucleotides, the CDR3 is TGCGCCAGCAGTGAGGTAGCGGGGGATGAGCAGTTCTTC. It translates to CASSEVAGDEQFF. The rearrangement joins TRBV10-2 to TRBJ2-1; 9 bases align to TRBD2. Germline-derived CDR1 and CDR2 are WSHSY and SAAADI. V lost 2 bases, J lost 8 bases, and 1 base stayed unmatched. This CDR3 is 13 amino acids long.

The gene calls are TRBV9 and TRBJ1-5; D perhaps matches TRBD1 (5 bases). Trimming removed 0 bases from V and 7 bases from J, with 14 bases in between. Germline CDR1 is SGDLS and CDR2 is YYNGEE. The CDR3 has 15 residues. Here the CDR3 DNA reads TGTGCCAGCAGCGTAGAGGCGTCAGGGAGACAGCCCCAGCATTTT. Its translation: CASSVEASGRQPQHF.

The chain couples TRBV7-8 to TRBJ1-1; D remains unclear. The V gene lost 2 bases and the J gene lost 7 bases, with 14 bases spanning the gap. Germline V lookup: CDR1 SGHVS, CDR2 FQNEAQ. The CDR3 has 14 residues. CDR3 amino acids: CASSLSTPGSEAFF. CDR3 coding DNA: TGTGCCAGCAGCTTAAGTACCCCTGGCAGTGAAGCTTTCTTT.

This clonotype has just a few counts. V gene TRBV10-3 combines with J gene TRBJ1-1; 8 positions agree with TRBD1. CDR1 ENHRY and CDR2 SYGVKD come from the germline V gene. Trimming at V came to 8 bases and at J to 3 bases, leaving 14 bases not matched to a gene. This CDR3 comprises 16 residues. CDR3 nucleotides: TGTGCCATCGGAGCCTCAGGGGGCCAGTTGGACACTGAAGCTTTCTTT. As protein: CAIGASGGQLDTEAFF.

This clonotype was seen at least ten times. This rearrangement joins TRBV12-3 or TRBV12-4 to TRBJ2-5; tentative D call: TRBD1 (6 bases). There are 13 residues in the CDR3. Trimming removed 7 bases at V and 0 bases at J, with 9 bases between. CDR3 protein: CASNTGNQETQYF. The CDR3 nucleotides are TGTGCCAGCAATACAGGGAACCAAGAGACCCAGTACTTC.

This clonotype was counted only a few times. V is TRBV6-1 and J is TRBJ1-2, with 7 bases lining up with TRBD1. Germline CDR1 is MNHNS and CDR2 is SASEGT. The CDR3 covers 14 residues. The V segment lost 6 bases and the J segment 5 bases; nucleotides outside the gene matches: 9. The CDR3 is CASRTGTAPYGYTF. The CDR3 bases are TGTGCCAGCAGAACCGGGACAGCCCCATATGGCTACACCTTC.

As for this clonotype: Compared with germline, one end of the junction differs, possibly owing to a read error. The V call is TRBV7-9, the J call TRBJ2-3; 11 positions match TRBD2. This CDR3 contains 15 residues. Looked up from germline, CDR1 is SEHNR and CDR2 is FQNEAQ (reference sequence). DNA of the CDR3: TGTGCCAGCTGCTTGGGACTAGCGGCTAAGGATACGCAGTATTTT. Translating gives CASCLGLAAKDTQYF.

This clonotype was found a few times. J is TRBJ2-3 and V is TRBV6-2 or TRBV6-3; TRBD2 aligns across 9 bases. Germline loops: CDR1 MNHEY, CDR2 SVGEGT. V dropped 5 bases and J dropped 0; count of bases not matched to a gene: 12. The CDR3 sequence is 18 residues long. CDR3 region: CASSPRDAGTSSTDTQYF. The CDR3 DNA sequence: TGTGCCAGCAGTCCAAGGGATGCCGGGACTAGCAGCACAGATACGCAGTATTTT.

This clonotype appeared a few times. V is TRBV7-2 and J is TRBJ2-2; D is unresolved. V shed 5 bases and J shed 0 bases, with 16 bases lying between them. This CDR3 spans 17 amino acids. The germline gives CDR1 SGHTA, CDR2 FQGNSA. The CDR3 DNA reads as TGTGCCAGCAGCCCCACTTACGCCGGCCCGAACACCGGGGAGCTGTTTTTT. Protein: CASSPTYAGPNTGELFF.

This clonotype was observed a few times. V is TRBV7-9 and J is TRBJ2-7; D gene uncertain. CDR1 is SEHNR, CDR2 FQNEAQ, per germline (reference sequence). Trimming left V 6 bases short and J 1 base short, with 10 bases between. The CDR3 contains 13 residues. CDR3 in DNA: TGTGCCAGCAGTTCTACAACTTCCTACGAGCAGTACTTC. The encoded protein is CASSSTTSYEQYF. Supplemented by reference TRBV7-9 and TRBJ2-7, the full variable domain reads DTGVSQNPRHKITKRGQNVTFRCDPISEHNRLYWYRQTLGQGPEFLTYFQNEAQLEKSRLLSDRFSAERPKGSFSTLEIQRTEQGDSAMYLCASSSTTSYEQYFGPGTRLTVT.

This clonotype was counted a few times. The chain combines TRBV4-3 with TRBJ2-5; the D is unclear. The CDR3 contains 14 residues. Trimming pared 1 base from V and 1 base from J, leaving 7 bases between. The germline CDR1 and CDR2 sequences are LGHNA and YSLEER. DNA of the CDR3: TGCGCCAGCAGCCAAGGGGCAACCCAAGAGACCCAGTACTTC. This sequence encodes CASSQGATQETQYF.

V gene TRBV7-3 combines with J gene TRBJ2-2; the D gene is possibly TRBD1 (5 bases). The V end was cut by 5 bases, the J end by 4 bases, with 14 bases between. Germline V CDR1 and CDR2: SGHTA, FQGTGA. CDR3 length: 15 amino acids. The CDR3 nucleotides read TGTGCCAGCAGCAGTCGACAGCTTCCCACCGGGGAGCTGTTTTTT. Protein: CASSSRQLPTGELFF.

The CDR3 region has the DNA TGTGCCAGCAGCACAGGGGAAGACGAGACCCAGTACTTC. Translating gives CASSTGEDETQYF. The chain joins TRBV7-3 to TRBJ2-5; 7 bases line up with TRBD1. The CDR3 runs to 13 residues. Germline CDR1 reads SGHTA; CDR2 reads FQGTGA. V was clipped by 5 bases and J by 5 bases; unmatched bases: 5.

A note on this clonotype: A much more abundant neighbour one base away suggests this may be a read error. The chain has TRBV12-3 or TRBV12-4 and TRBJ1-1, with D tentatively TRBD1 (6 bases). The V end was cut by 7 bases, the J end by 1 base, with 10 bases between. The CDR3 extends over 13 amino acids. CDR3 coding DNA: TGTGCCAGCAACAGACAGGAGAACACTGAAGCTTTCTTT. Translation: CASNRQENTEAFF.

This clonotype was picked up a small number of times. This chain joins TRBV7-9 and TRBJ1-4, with unresolved D. The CDR3 extends over 15 amino acids. V lost 2 bases to trimming and J lost 6 bases, with 13 bases between them. Looked up from germline, CDR1 is SEHNR and CDR2 is FQNEAQ (reference sequence). The CDR3 nucleotides read TGTGCCAGCAGCTTAAATCTTCGGGAGGATGAAAAACTGTTTTTT. Amino acid sequence: CASSLNLREDEKLFF. Using reference TRBV7-9 and TRBJ1-4 for the parts outside the CDR3, the full variable domain is DTGVSQNPRHKITKRGQNVTFRCDPISEHNRLYWYRQTLGQGPEFLTYFQNEAQLEKSRLLSDRFSAERPKGSFSTLEIQRTEQGDSAMYLCASSLNLREDEKLFFGSGTQLSVL.